This T cell receptor beta chain was observed in a study of vaccination and CD4 T cells after COVID-19. The CDR3 loop spans 17 amino acids. The germline V gene has CDR1 MNHNS and CDR2 SASEGT. Trimming took 4 bases from V and 8 from J; bases not matched to a gene: 11. The Oncomine TCR Beta short-read assay sequenced DNA from cultured CD4+ T cells. TCRdb re-called the PCR reads with MiXCR, one entry per CDR3 protein. The data show 7,000 or so distinct CDR3 sequences, with 74% seen just once and approximately 30% held by the top ten. Details on this clonotype: What it binds is unknown.

Treatment denoted: roughly 10-day PBMC culture with coronavirus spike peptide pools or control peptides (ViraFEST assay). Cell culture was performed with 1.5 million to 2 million PBMCs per well in the presence of approximately 10 IU/ml IL-2 and 10 ug/ml peptide pools. The sample was CD4+ T cells from blood, cultured in vitro. This sequence originates from a human donor who had recovered from COVID-19. The rearrangement uses TRBV6-1 and TRBJ2-1; 13 bases match TRBD2. CDR3 amino acids: CASSGPLGLAGAYEQFF. CDR3 sequence (DNA): TGTGCCAGCAGTGGGCCTCTTGGACTAGCGGGAGCTTATGAGCAGTTCTTC.